The 9 T cell receptor beta chains below all came from one sample that was sequenced in a study of blood T cell repertoires in COVID-19. TCRdb's table, derived via immunoSEQ multiplex PCR, lists solely in-frame clones and lacks some. The repertoire holds about 210,000 clones, with approximately 81% as singletons. The sample was PBMCs or T cells enriched from blood (not recorded which). These receptors were obtained from a woman aged 50 to 65 with acute COVID-19.

The chain has TRBV7-8 and TRBJ1-2; D perhaps matches TRBD1 (5 bases). Germline V gives CDR1 SGHVS, CDR2 FQNEAQ. V was pared by 5 bases and J by 1 base, with 17 bases between. CDR3 length: 16 amino acids. CDR3 amino acids: CASSPRRDFVNYGYTF. CDR3 sequence (DNA): TGTGCCAGCAGCCCCCGTCGGGACTTTGTTAACTATGGCTACACCTTC.

The chain employs TRBV7-8 and TRBJ1-2, with TRBD1 identical over 7 bases. The CDR3 sequence is 13 residues long. The germline CDR1 and CDR2 sequences are SGHVS and FQNEAQ. The V gene end was trimmed by 5 bases and the J gene end by 3 bases; junction bases not matched to a gene: 3. The CDR3 coding sequence is TGTGCCAGCAGCCTCGACAGGGACTATGGCTACACCTTC. Its protein is CASSLDRDYGYTF.

The CDR3 loop reads CAWSAGGNTIYF. CDR3 DNA: TGTGCCTGGAGTGCGGGGGGAAACACCATATATTTT. The V call is TRBV30, the J call TRBJ1-3; D is unclear. Germline values: CDR1 GTSNPN, CDR2 SVGIG (reference sequence). This CDR3 is built from 12 residues. Trimming pared 1 base from V and 4 bases from J, leaving 5 bases between.

CDR3 DNA sequence: TGTGCCACCAGTGATCCTGGGACAGCGGGTAGGGACGAGCAGTACTTC. Amino acids: CATSDPGTAGRDEQYF. The chain couples TRBV24-1 to TRBJ2-7; a weak D match, TRBD1 (7 bases). From germline, CDR1 is KGHDR and CDR2 SFDVKD. V was clipped by 3 bases and J by 5 bases, with 19 bases between them. The CDR3 runs to 16 residues.

This clone was seen only once. The chain employs TRBV9 and TRBJ2-1; 9 bases line up with TRBD1. The germline CDR1 and CDR2 sequences are SGDLS and YYNGEE. The CDR3 has 14 amino acids. The V and J ends lost 0 bases and 7 bases, in that order; junction bases with no gene match: 2. CDR3 amino acids: CASSVVQGANEQFF. The CDR3 region has the DNA TGTGCCAGCAGCGTAGTACAGGGGGCGAATGAGCAGTTCTTC.

J is TRBJ2-3 and V is TRBV7-6; 16 positions match TRBD2. Trimming removed 4 bases from V and 5 bases from J; junction bases left unmatched: 9. Germline V gene sequence: CDR1 SGHVS, CDR2 FNYEAQ. This CDR3 comprises 18 residues. CDR3 residues: CASSSPGLAGGREDTQYF. Written as DNA, the CDR3 is TGTGCCAGCAGCTCCCCGGGACTAGCGGGGGGGCGGGAAGATACGCAGTATTTT.

V usage is TRBV30 and J usage is TRBJ1-6; possibly TRBD1 for D (5 bases). This CDR3 spans 14 amino acids. The germline CDR1 and CDR2 sequences are GTSNPN and SVGIG (reference sequence). V lost 0 bases to trimming and J lost 10 bases, with 13 bases between them. CDR3 in DNA: TGTGCCTGGAGTGTCAGGGCAGCTACATCACCCCTCCACTTT. This encodes CAWSVRAATSPLHF.

The V call is TRBV7-8, the J call TRBJ2-2; 8 bases match TRBD2. The CDR3 contains 19 residues. Germline V gives CDR1 SGHVS, CDR2 FQNEAQ. V was pared by 5 bases and J by 4 bases, with 18 bases of the junction left unmatched. Here the CDR3 reads CASSPAGRRVAGITGELFF. The CDR3 DNA follows: TGTGCCAGCAGCCCAGCAGGTAGAAGGGTAGCGGGGATCACCGGGGAGCTGTTTTTT.

The chain is built from TRBV5-1 and TRBJ2-5; 11 bases map to TRBD1. The CDR3 covers 17 residues. With 4 bases clipped from V and 4 bases from J, the junction kept 12 bases outside the gene matches. Germline loops: CDR1 SGHRS, CDR2 YFSETQ. The CDR3 DNA follows: TGCGCCAGCAGCCCTCCTACCGGGACAGGGGGTTCAGAGACCCAGTACTTC. It codes for CASSPPTGTGGSETQYF.